The following is a TCR beta chain sequence with its context. Its specificity is unknown. Germline V gives CDR1 SGHRS, CDR2 YFSETQ. CDR3 length equals 17 residues. With 0 bases clipped from V and 0 bases from J, the junction kept 4 bases outside the gene matches. The sample comes from a study of cytotoxic CD8 clonotypes in ibrutinib-treated CLL. Study details: IGHV unmutated 17 to 18; relapsed/refractory about a dozen; treatment-naive about 15. The study recorded mean values of almost 260,000 productive templates and 100,000 or so productive rearrangements per sample.

Broader study findings: With treatment, public clonotypes, which were uncommon, either contracted or remained stable. Clonality went up at ibrutinib response and then declined back toward baseline at progression.

Clones were sequenced by immunoSEQ multiplex PCR, and TCRdb holds only the in-frame ones, with some missing. Among fewer than 300,000 clones listed, approximately 76% were seen once. The sequence was collected from a human donor with chronic lymphocytic leukemia. The rearrangement joins TRBV5-1 to TRBJ2-7; 12 nucleotides match TRBD2. Sequenced material: PBMCs, taken at disease progression, from a patient treated with ibrutinib. The CDR3 protein is CASSLELAGGLSYEQYF. In DNA, the CDR3 is TGCGCCAGCAGCTTGGAGCTAGCGGGAGGGCTCTCCTACGAGCAGTACTTC.